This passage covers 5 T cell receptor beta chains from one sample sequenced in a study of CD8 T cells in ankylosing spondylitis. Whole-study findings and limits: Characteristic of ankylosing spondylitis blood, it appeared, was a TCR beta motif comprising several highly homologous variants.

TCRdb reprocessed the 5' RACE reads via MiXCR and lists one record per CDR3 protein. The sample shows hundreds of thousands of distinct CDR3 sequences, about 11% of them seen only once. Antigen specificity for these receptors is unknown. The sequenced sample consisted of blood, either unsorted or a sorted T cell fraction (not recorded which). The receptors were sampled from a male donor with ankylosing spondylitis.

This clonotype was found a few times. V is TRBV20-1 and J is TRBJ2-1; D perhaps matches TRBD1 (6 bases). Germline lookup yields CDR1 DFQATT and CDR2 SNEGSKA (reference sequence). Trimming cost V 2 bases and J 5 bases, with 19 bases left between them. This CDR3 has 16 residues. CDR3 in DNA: TGCAGTGCTAGACACCACAGGGCCGCGGGTAACAATGAGCAGTTCTTC. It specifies CSARHHRAAGNNEQFF.

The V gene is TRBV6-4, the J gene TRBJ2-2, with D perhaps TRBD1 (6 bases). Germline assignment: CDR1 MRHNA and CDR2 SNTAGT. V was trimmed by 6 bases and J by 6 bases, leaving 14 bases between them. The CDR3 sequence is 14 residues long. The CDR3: CASRVRRGAGELFF. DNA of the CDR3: TGTGCCAGCAGAGTACGCAGGGGAGCCGGGGAGCTGTTTTTT.

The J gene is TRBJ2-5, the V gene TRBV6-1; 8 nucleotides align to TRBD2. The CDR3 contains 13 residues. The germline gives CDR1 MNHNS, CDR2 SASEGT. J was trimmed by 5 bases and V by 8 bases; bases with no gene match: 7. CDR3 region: CASGRGVYETQYF. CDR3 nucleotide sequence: TGTGCCAGCGGGCGGGGGGTATATGAGACCCAGTACTTC.

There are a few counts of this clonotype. The CDR3 sequence is CSARRRRSYEQYF. The CDR3 nucleotides are TGCAGTGCTAGACGGCGCCGAAGCTACGAGCAGTACTTC. The chain recombines TRBV20-1 with TRBJ2-7, with D uncertain. This CDR3 contains 13 residues. The V gene lost 2 bases and the J gene lost 3 bases, with 11 bases spanning the gap. Germline V gene data show CDR1 as DFQATT and CDR2 as SNEGSKA (reference sequence).

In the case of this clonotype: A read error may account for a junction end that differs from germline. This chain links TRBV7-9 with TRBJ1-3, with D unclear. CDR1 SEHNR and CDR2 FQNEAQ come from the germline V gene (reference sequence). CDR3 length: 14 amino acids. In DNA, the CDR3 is TGTGCCAGCGGCTTGGGCAGCTCTGGAAACACCATATATTTT. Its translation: CASGLGSSGNTIYF.